Each of the 8 T cell receptor beta chains below was sequenced from the same sample in a study of shared clonotypes between healthy human individuals (TCRdb year 2020). The library was produced with the immunoSEQ multiplex PCR assay. TCRdb provides this immuneACCESS table in a form limited to in-frame rearrangements. Some clones are lacking; in checked studies, under half of them reflect an unresolved V gene, and why the rest are absent is not known. The sample table lists more than 2,000,000 clones, approximately 95% of them with a count of one. Under 0.45% of the sample is held by the ten biggest clonotypes. Material: naive CD4+ T cells from PBMCs. The cell subset or site label for this specimen denotes: CD45RA+ positively selected. These receptors were obtained from a man aged 18 to 30 in good health. Some clones in this sample may be carry-over from other donors' samples.

The V call is TRBV28, the J call TRBJ2-2, with D tentatively TRBD2 (6 bases). The ends were cut back, 2 bases at V and 6 bases at J, with 16 bases in the middle. Germline-derived CDR1 and CDR2 are MDHEN and SYDVKM. There are 16 residues in the CDR3. The CDR3 bases are TGTGCCAGCAGTTTACCCCGGTGGAGGGGCCCCGGGGAGCTGTTTTTT. As protein: CASSLPRWRGPGELFF.

The chain links TRBV4-1 to TRBJ2-2, with D perhaps TRBD1 or TRBD2 (5 bases each). CDR3 length: 15 amino acids. Trimming shortened V by 3 bases and J by 6 bases, and 14 bases separated the two germline ends. Germline CDR1 and CDR2: MGHRA and YSYEKL. The CDR3: CASSHPRGDPGELFF. DNA of the CDR3: TGCGCCAGCAGCCACCCCCGTGGGGACCCCGGGGAGCTGTTTTTT.

The count of this clone is one. The genes are TRBV28 and TRBJ2-7; D is unclear. Germline CDR1 and CDR2: MDHEN and SYDVKM. The V end was cut by 2 bases, the J end by 7 bases, with 27 bases between. The CDR3 totals 18 residues. The CDR3 loop reads CASSLITSQRSGLWEQYF. CDR3 DNA sequence: TGTGCCAGCAGTTTAATCACGTCACAGCGTTCGGGTCTGTGGGAGCAGTACTTC.

The rearrangement uses TRBV9 and TRBJ2-7; a possible D gene is TRBD2 (5 bases). This CDR3 is 13 amino acids long. Trimming cost V 0 bases and J 6 bases, with 10 bases left between them. Germline CDR1 SGDLS, CDR2 YYNGEE. The CDR3 sequence: CASSVDQSGEQYF. For the CDR3, the DNA is TGTGCCAGCAGCGTAGATCAGAGCGGCGAGCAGTACTTC.

The chain uses TRBV5-8 and TRBJ2-7, with D tentatively TRBD2 (7 bases). Germline lookup yields CDR1 SGHTS and CDR2 YDEGEE. The V and J ends lost 2 bases and 6 bases respectively, with 18 bases between them. The CDR3 has 15 residues. CDR3 protein: CASSLAGGPSREQYF. The CDR3 region has the DNA TGTGCCAGCAGCTTAGCCGGGGGGCCCTCACGCGAGCAGTACTTC.

V and J are TRBV5-4 and TRBJ2-3; TRBD2 matches at 9 bases. Per germline, CDR1 SGHNT and CDR2 YYREEE (reference sequence). With 1 base clipped from V and 2 bases from J, the junction kept 2 bases outside the gene matches. The CDR3 runs 15 residues. The CDR3 sequence: CASSLSGRPTDTQYF. The CDR3 DNA reads as TGTGCCAGCAGCTTGAGCGGGAGGCCCACAGATACGCAGTATTTT.

This chain links TRBV19 with TRBJ2-3; maybe TRBD1 (7 bases). The ends were cut back, 4 bases at V and 3 bases at J, with 11 bases in the middle. This CDR3 spans 14 amino acids. CDR1 LNHDA and CDR2 SQIVND come from the germline V gene (reference sequence). CDR3 DNA: TGTGCCAGTAGTAGCGGGACAGCTACAGATACGCAGTATTTT. Translation: CASSSGTATDTQYF.

This chain connects TRBV4-2 to TRBJ2-2; the match to TRBD1 covers 7 bases. The V segment lost 4 bases and the J segment 1 base; nucleotides outside the gene matches: 6. The CDR3 sequence is 16 residues long. CDR1 is LGHNA, CDR2 YNFKEQ, per germline. The DNA of the CDR3 is TGTGCCAGCAGCCGAACCGGGACAGAGAACACCGGGGAGCTGTTTTTT. Its protein product is CASSRTGTENTGELFF.